Sequencing of this T cell receptor (beta chain) was carried out in a study of PD-L1 blockade in urothelial cancer. The overall study: Blood-derived samples held a median about 150,000 T cells.

Regarding time point: pretreatment peripheral blood. The data were produced by immunoSEQ multiplex PCR, yet TCRdb's version contains in-frame clones alone and is incomplete. Seen here are 40,000 to 60,000 clones, 84% observed once, and the top ten hold approximately 2.9%. The germline gives CDR1 LNHDA, CDR2 SQIVND (reference sequence). J was trimmed by 7 bases and V by 3 bases; bases with no gene match: 5. The CDR3 consists of 13 residues. V and J are TRBV19 and TRBJ1-2, with TRBD1 identical over 7 bases. The specimen comprised PBMCs, sampled around atezolizumab (anti-PD-L1) treatment. This sequence originates from a man in his 70s with urothelial cancer. In DNA form, the CDR3 reads TGTGCCAGTAGTATGGCACAGGGGTCTGGCTACACCTTC. As protein: CASSMAQGSGYTF.